These 15 T cell receptor beta chains share one sample of origin, sequenced in a study of blood T cell repertoires in COVID-19. Assay used: immunoSEQ multiplex PCR; TCRdb lists only in-frame clones, some missing. The table shows about 260,000 clones, with about 82% occurring only once. Material: PBMCs or T cells enriched from blood (not recorded which). Every receptor here comes from a woman between 45 and 65 years old who had recovered from COVID-19.

V gene TRBV11-1 combines with J gene TRBJ1-1; D not certain. Germline V CDR1 and CDR2: SGHAT, FQDESV (reference sequence). Deletions cut 3 bases from V and 0 bases from J, with 8 bases between. The CDR3 totals 14 residues. Here the CDR3 reads CASSLQNMNTEAFF. In nucleotides, the CDR3 is TGTGCCAGCAGCTTGCAGAACATGAACACTGAAGCTTTCTTT.

This chain links TRBV6-6 with TRBJ1-5, with unresolved D. V shed 3 bases and J shed 7 bases, with 13 bases lying between them. The germline gives CDR1 MNHNY, CDR2 SVGAGI (reference sequence). CDR3 size: 14 residues. The CDR3 DNA sequence: TGTGCCAGCAGTTATGGGCAAGGAGGACAGCCCCAGCATTTT. It translates to CASSYGQGGQPQHF.

This chain uses TRBV4-1 with TRBJ2-7; 9 bases map to TRBD2. Per the germline V gene, CDR1 is MGHRA and CDR2 is YSYEKL. The CDR3 totals 16 residues. V lost 2 bases to trimming and J lost 7 bases; unmatched junction nucleotides: 12. The CDR3 region has the DNA TGCGCCAGCAGCCAATCACAGGGGCTCGCGGGGGGGGAGCAGTACTTC. Protein product: CASSQSQGLAGGEQYF.

The rearrangement joins TRBV5-4 to TRBJ1-2; D gene uncertain. Germline V lookup: CDR1 SGHNT, CDR2 YYREEE (reference sequence). V lost 2 bases to trimming and J lost 1 base, with 6 bases between them. The CDR3 has 13 residues. The CDR3 DNA reads as TGTGCCAGCAGCTTTGAGCTTAACTATGGCTACACCTTC. Translating gives CASSFELNYGYTF.

This rearrangement joins TRBV6-2 or TRBV6-3 to TRBJ2-5, with 8 bases lining up with TRBD1. Germline values: CDR1 MNHEY, CDR2 SVGEGT. Germline trimming cut 1 base from V and 5 bases from J; bases unmatched to any gene: 6. The CDR3 runs to 15 residues. CDR3 in amino acids: CASSYFGQGSETQYF. CDR3 sequence (DNA): TGTGCCAGCAGTTACTTTGGACAGGGTTCGGAGACCCAGTACTTC.

V is TRBV7-8 and J is TRBJ1-5, with 11 bases fitting TRBD1. Per germline, CDR1 SGHVS and CDR2 FQNEAQ. Unmatched junction bases numbered 9, after V lost 0 bases and J lost 5 bases. The CDR3 is 18 amino acids. CDR3 amino acids: CASSLAKDRGRGYQPQHF. The DNA for the CDR3 is TGTGCCAGCAGCTTAGCGAAGGACAGGGGGCGAGGCTATCAGCCCCAGCATTTT.

The V gene is TRBV7-9, the J gene TRBJ2-2; D gene ambiguous. This CDR3 region has 15 residues. The ends were cut back, 0 bases at V and 6 bases at J, with 11 bases in the middle. Germline V gene sequence: CDR1 SEHNR, CDR2 FQNEAQ (reference sequence). CDR3 protein: CASSLAEMLAGELFF. The CDR3 DNA reads as TGTGCCAGCAGCTTAGCGGAGATGCTAGCCGGGGAGCTGTTTTTT. The whole variable domain, remainder taken from reference TRBV7-9 and TRBJ2-2, is DTGVSQNPRHKITKRGQNVTFRCDPISEHNRLYWYRQTLGQGPEFLTYFQNEAQLEKSRLLSDRFSAERPKGSFSTLEIQRTEQGDSAMYLCASSLAEMLAGELFFGEGSRLTVL.

V and J are TRBV5-5 and TRBJ1-4; 10 bases agree with TRBD1. The CDR3 contains 15 residues. Germline loops: CDR1 SGHKS, CDR2 YYEKEE (reference sequence). After removal of 5 bases from V and 8 bases from J, the junction contained 9 bases not matched to a gene. In nucleotides, the CDR3 is TGTGCCAGCAGTCGGGTGGCGGACAGGGGGGAAAAACTGTTTTTT. Its translation: CASSRVADRGEKLFF.

A single count supports this clone. This chain connects TRBV5-1 to TRBJ1-5; D is perhaps TRBD1 (6 bases). Germline CDR1 reads SGHRS; CDR2 reads YFSETQ. Trimming shortened V by 4 bases and J by 3 bases, and 11 bases separated the two germline ends. CDR3 length: 14 residues. CDR3 DNA: TGCGCCAGCAGCAAGGACAGTTCCAATCAGCCCCAGCATTTT. Its translation: CASSKDSSNQPQHF.

The gene calls are TRBV21-1 and TRBJ1-3; TRBD1 reflects the table's D call only, with no check against the DNA. TRBV21-1 is a pseudogene segment. The CDR3 consists of 15 residues. Here the CDR3 reads CASSNRQGIRNTIYF. For the CDR3, the DNA is TGTGCCAGCAGCAACCGACAGGGAATACGAAACACCATATATTTT.

The V gene is TRBV4-3, the J gene TRBJ2-3, with TRBD1 matching over 10 bases. The germline CDR1 and CDR2 sequences are LGHNA and YSLEER. The CDR3 sequence is 18 residues long. The ends lost 5 bases at V and 3 bases at J; junction bases unmatched: 14. CDR3 sequence (DNA): TGCGCCAGCAGCTACCCCCTTCCTACGGGACAGGGGACAGATACGCAGTATTTT. It encodes CASSYPLPTGQGTDTQYF.

The chain uses TRBV19 and TRBJ1-5; 8 positions agree with TRBD1. J gave up 0 bases and V 7 bases, and 14 bases lay outside the gene matches. CDR1 and CDR2 (germline): LNHDA, SQIVND (reference sequence). The CDR3 runs 18 residues. Written as DNA, the CDR3 is TGTGCCAGTACACCGGGACAGGTTCTCAAGATTAGCAATCAGCCCCAGCATTTT. Protein sequence: CASTPGQVLKISNQPQHF.

The chain couples TRBV5-1 to TRBJ2-7; TRBD2 matches at 11 bases. The CDR3 loop spans 17 amino acids. Trimming at V came to 0 bases and at J to 0 bases, leaving 5 bases not matched to a gene. Germline V gene data show CDR1 as SGHRS and CDR2 as YFSETQ. In DNA, the CDR3 is TGCGCCAGCAGCTTGGCCAATAGCGGGAGGGGCTCCTACGAGCAGTACTTC. Amino acids: CASSLANSGRGSYEQYF. Full variable domain (outside the CDR3, taken from reference TRBV5-1 and TRBJ2-7): KAGVTQTPRYLIKTRGQQVTLSCSPISGHRSVSWYQQTPGQGLQFLFEYFSETQRNKGNFPGRFSGRQFSNSRSEMNVSTLELGDSALYLCASSLANSGRGSYEQYFGPGTRLTVT.

The gene calls are TRBV5-1 and TRBJ2-3, with a possible D match to TRBD1 (5 bases). V lost 4 bases, J lost 4 bases, and 13 bases lay in between. Germline V CDR1 and CDR2: SGHRS, YFSETQ. The CDR3 contains 14 residues. In nucleotides, the CDR3 is TGCGCCAGCAGCCCACAGGAGTTCGCAGATACGCAGTATTTT. Protein sequence: CASSPQEFADTQYF.

The chain is built from TRBV6-5 and TRBJ1-6; D gene unclear. Germline V gene lookup returns CDR1 MNHEY and CDR2 SVGAGI. Trimming took off 6 bases at V and 4 bases at J, with 7 bases between the two ends. The CDR3 totals 13 residues. CDR3 sequence reads: CASSPLYNSPLHF. The CDR3 nucleotides read TGTGCCAGCAGCCCACTTTATAATTCACCCCTCCACTTT.